Shown below are 30 T cell receptor beta chains from a single sample sequenced in a study of CXCR3-negative and CXCR3-positive naive CD8 T cells (dated by TCRdb to about 2019). Overall study outcomes, separate from this receptor: Compared with CXCR3-negative naive cells, CXCR3-positive naive cells had TRB CDR3s with higher hydrophobicity (lower Kidera factor 4), lower energy, and higher strength and volume indices.

These receptors have no identified antigens. The instrument was a NextSeq 550. The Human TCR Profiling Kit (MiLaboratory) was used to prepare UMI-labeled 5' RACE TRB cDNA libraries. TCRdb reprocessed the reads, and each CDR3 protein sequence is entered once, without DNA. The sample table on file contains 150,000 or so distinct CDR3 sequences. The ten largest clonotypes hold about 0.28% of the sample. The sequencing input was naive CXCR3+ CD8+ T cells from blood. Per the publication, the cell subset or site label means: CD45RO-CCR7+CD27+CD95- naive CD8+ T cells expressing CXCR3 (TNR3+). All receptors come from a human donor in good health. Some clones in this sample may be carry-over from other donors' samples.

This chain connects TRBV13 to TRBJ2-5; TCRdb's D call, TRBD2, is unchecked because there is no DNA. This CDR3 is built from 18 residues. The germline V gene has CDR1 PRHDT and CDR2 FYEKMQ (reference sequence). CDR3 amino acids: CASSQSGLAGVNQETQYF.

This rearrangement joins TRBV29-1 to TRBJ2-3; TCRdb designates TRBD1, a call that cannot be tested without DNA. The CDR3 has 15 residues. Germline CDR1 is SQVTM and CDR2 is ANQGSEA. The CDR3 reads CSVEAALIGTDTQYF.

The rearrangement links TRBV28 to TRBJ2-5; TCRdb's assignment of TRBD2 cannot be checked, as there is no DNA. Germline loops: CDR1 MDHEN, CDR2 SYDVKM. This CDR3 is built from 15 residues. The chain's CDR3 is CASSLILPLQETQYF.

This chain connects TRBV6-2 or TRBV6-3 to TRBJ2-1; without DNA, the TCRdb call of TRBD2 cannot be checked. This CDR3 is built from 17 residues. Looked up from germline, CDR1 is MNHEY and CDR2 is SVGEGT. The CDR3 spells CASSYSMRSGSTNEQFF.

This chain uses TRBV29-1 with TRBJ1-1. CDR3 length: 12 amino acids. CDR1 is SQVTM, CDR2 ANQGSEA, per germline. CDR3 region: CSEFGQNTEAFF.

The chain combines TRBV5-1 with TRBJ2-5; TCRdb gives TRBD1 as the D gene, but with no DNA this cannot be confirmed. The CDR3 consists of 17 residues. Germline assignment: CDR1 SGHRS and CDR2 YFSETQ. The CDR3 protein is CASSLEGGSLYQETQYF.

The chain links TRBV5-1 to TRBJ1-2. This CDR3 has 16 residues. The germline V gene has CDR1 SGHRS and CDR2 YFSETQ. This CDR3 is CASSSSAVAALYGYTF.

The genes are TRBV20-1 and TRBJ1-4; TCRdb picks TRBD1, but there is no DNA to check that call. The CDR3 consists of 16 residues. The germline CDR1 and CDR2 sequences are DFQATT and SNEGSKA (reference sequence). This CDR3 is CSVKTGQGQGWEKLFF.

The J gene is TRBJ2-1, the V gene TRBV20-1; the D call of TRBD1 rests on TCRdb alone, since no DNA is present to check it. Germline assignment: CDR1 DFQATT and CDR2 SNEGSKA (reference sequence). The CDR3 runs 12 residues. The CDR3 is CSARHTGDEQFF.

CDR3 amino acids: CASSDLTGHIANTGELFF. The V and J genes are TRBV12-3 or TRBV12-4 and TRBJ2-2; the D call from TCRdb, TRBD1, cannot be confirmed without DNA. The CDR3 sequence is 18 residues long.

The chain uses TRBV7-3 and TRBJ2-2; as DNA is missing, the TRBD1 call by TCRdb cannot be tested. CDR1 is SGHTA and CDR2 is FQGTGA in the germline V gene. This CDR3 region has 15 residues. The chain's CDR3 is CASSPGTGAFRELFF.

The chain uses TRBV6-4 and TRBJ1-1; TCRdb indicates TRBD1, and absent DNA this call remains unverified. There are 13 residues in the CDR3. Germline loops: CDR1 MRHNA, CDR2 SNTAGT. The CDR3: CASSDRDNTEAFF.

The chain combines TRBV7-9 with TRBJ2-7. The CDR3 runs 14 residues. From germline, CDR1 is SEHNR and CDR2 FQNEAQ (reference sequence). CDR3 in amino acids: CASSLNTDPSEQYF.

The chain recombines TRBV29-1 with TRBJ2-7; TCRdb proposes TRBD1, but this gene call is untestable without DNA. CDR3 size: 14 residues. Germline CDR1 and CDR2: SQVTM and ANQGSEA. The CDR3 is CSVELQGLPYEQYF.

The CDR3 sequence is CASSSVRRSYEQYF. The V gene is TRBV7-9, the J gene TRBJ2-7. This CDR3 comprises 14 residues. Per germline, CDR1 SEHNR and CDR2 FQNEAQ (reference sequence). The variable domain in full, with the rest retrieved from reference TRBV7-9 and TRBJ2-7, is DTGVSQNPRHKITKRGQNVTFRCDPISEHNRLYWYRQTLGQGPEFLTYFQNEAQLEKSRLLSDRFSAERPKGSFSTLEIQRTEQGDSAMYLCASSSVRRSYEQYFGPGTRLTVT.

The J gene is TRBJ2-5, the V gene TRBV15. The CDR3 is 12 amino acids. Germline assignment: CDR1 LNHNV and CDR2 YYDKDF (reference sequence). CDR3 sequence reads: CATSQTGETQYF.

J is TRBJ2-1 and V is TRBV27; the D call from TCRdb, TRBD1, cannot be confirmed without DNA. This CDR3 has 13 amino acids. Per the germline V gene, CDR1 is MNHEY and CDR2 is SMNVEV (reference sequence). This CDR3 is CASRTSTAAEQFF.

The gene calls are TRBV6-5 and TRBJ2-7. The CDR3 totals 13 residues. Germline CDR1 and CDR2: MNHEY and SVGAGI. CDR3 amino acids: CASSYSRAYEQYF.

V gene TRBV10-3 combines with J gene TRBJ1-5; lacking DNA, the TRBD1 call made by TCRdb goes unchecked. Per the germline V gene, CDR1 is ENHRY and CDR2 is SYGVKD. This CDR3 region has 14 residues. CDR3 sequence reads: CATWTGDSNQPQHF.

The V call is TRBV2, the J call TRBJ2-2; TCRdb's assignment of TRBD2 cannot be checked, as there is no DNA. Germline V CDR1 and CDR2: SNHLY, FYNNEI. The CDR3 sequence is 19 residues long. The CDR3 loop is CASSEHLFLSGSNTGELFF.

This chain uses TRBV2 with TRBJ2-5; TCRdb's D gene call, TRBD1, goes unchecked for lack of DNA. The germline gives CDR1 SNHLY, CDR2 FYNNEI. This CDR3 is built from 13 residues. The CDR3 loop is CASIRQGEETQYF.

V usage is TRBV10-3 and J usage is TRBJ2-5. Germline V CDR1 and CDR2: ENHRY, SYGVKD. The CDR3 is made up of 14 amino acids. CDR3 residues: CAISELGDQETQYF.

The chain links TRBV29-1 to TRBJ2-5; TCRdb's D call, TRBD1, is unchecked because there is no DNA. The germline V gene encodes CDR1 SQVTM and CDR2 ANQGSEA. The CDR3 is 14 residues long. CDR3 region: CSVPPGHGWETQYF.

This chain uses TRBV21-1 with TRBJ2-7; checking the TCRdb D call of TRBD2 is not possible without DNA. TRBV21-1 represents a pseudogene. The CDR3 runs 14 residues. CDR3 amino acids: CASLTRTSSYEQYF.

The chain links TRBV27 to TRBJ2-7. The V gene's germline CDR1 is MNHEY and CDR2 SMNVEV (reference sequence). The CDR3 runs 11 residues. CDR3: CASSPSEEQYF.

This chain links TRBV12-3 or TRBV12-4 with TRBJ1-2; without DNA, the TCRdb call of TRBD1 cannot be checked. The CDR3 contains 18 residues. The CDR3: CASSLVLTGDSDNYGYTF.

The rearrangement links TRBV20-1 to TRBJ2-7. Germline V gene lookup returns CDR1 DFQATT and CDR2 SNEGSKA (reference sequence). The CDR3 has 13 residues. The CDR3 reads CSARAHSSYEQYF.

The chain employs TRBV7-2 and TRBJ2-1. This CDR3 has 14 amino acids. Germline CDR1 SGHTA, CDR2 FQGNSA. CDR3 region: CASSLEEPRNEQFF.

The J gene is TRBJ1-3, the V gene TRBV20-1. Germline V gene sequence: CDR1 DFQATT, CDR2 SNEGSKA (reference sequence). The CDR3 spans 12 residues. CDR3 sequence reads: CSASAGESTIYF.

The V gene is TRBV9, the J gene TRBJ2-1. Germline-derived CDR1 and CDR2 are SGDLS and YYNGEE. The CDR3 sequence is 14 residues long. The CDR3 loop is CASSVEAGWDEQFF.